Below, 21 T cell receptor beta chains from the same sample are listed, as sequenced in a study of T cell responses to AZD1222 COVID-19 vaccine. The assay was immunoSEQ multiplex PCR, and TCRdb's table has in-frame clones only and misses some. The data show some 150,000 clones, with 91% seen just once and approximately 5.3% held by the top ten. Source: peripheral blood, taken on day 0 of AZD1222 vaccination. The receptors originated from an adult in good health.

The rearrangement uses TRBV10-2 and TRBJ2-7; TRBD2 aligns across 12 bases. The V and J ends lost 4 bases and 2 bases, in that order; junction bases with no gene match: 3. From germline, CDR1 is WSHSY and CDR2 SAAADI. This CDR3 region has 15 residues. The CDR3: CASSGTSGTPYEQYF. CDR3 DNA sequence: TGCGCCAGCAGTGGGACTAGCGGGACCCCCTACGAGCAGTACTTC.

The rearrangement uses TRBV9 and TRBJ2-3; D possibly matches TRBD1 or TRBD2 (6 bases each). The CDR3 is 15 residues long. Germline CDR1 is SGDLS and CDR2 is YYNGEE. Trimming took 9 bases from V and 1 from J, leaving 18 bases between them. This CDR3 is CAISPAGEGTDTQYF. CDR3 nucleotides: TGTGCCATAAGCCCCGCAGGGGAGGGCACAGATACGCAGTATTTT.

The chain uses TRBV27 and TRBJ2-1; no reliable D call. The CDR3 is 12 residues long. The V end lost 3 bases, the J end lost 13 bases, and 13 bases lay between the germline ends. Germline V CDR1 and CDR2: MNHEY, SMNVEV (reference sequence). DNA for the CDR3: TGTGCCAGCAGTTTGTCAGACAAAGTTCAGTTCTTC. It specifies CASSLSDKVQFF.

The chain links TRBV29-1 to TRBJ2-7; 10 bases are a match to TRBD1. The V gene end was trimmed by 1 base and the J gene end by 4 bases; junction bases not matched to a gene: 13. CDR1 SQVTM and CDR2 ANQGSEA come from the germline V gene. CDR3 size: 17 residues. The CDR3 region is CSVEAFSGTGEFYEQYF. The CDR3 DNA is TGCAGCGTTGAAGCCTTCTCCGGGACAGGGGAATTTTACGAGCAGTACTTC.

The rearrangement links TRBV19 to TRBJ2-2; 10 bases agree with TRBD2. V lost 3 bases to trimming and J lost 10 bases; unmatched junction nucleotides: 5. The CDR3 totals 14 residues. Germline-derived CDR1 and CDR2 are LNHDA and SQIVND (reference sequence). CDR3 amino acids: CASSIGGLAAELFF. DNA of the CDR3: TGTGCCAGTAGTATTGGTGGACTAGCGGCGGAGCTGTTTTTT.

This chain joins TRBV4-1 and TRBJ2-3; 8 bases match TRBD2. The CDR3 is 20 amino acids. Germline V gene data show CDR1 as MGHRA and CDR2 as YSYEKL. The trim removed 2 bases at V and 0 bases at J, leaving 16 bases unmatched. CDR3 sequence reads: CASSQTLAGGGGRSTDTQYF. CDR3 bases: TGCGCCAGCAGCCAAACATTAGCTGGGGGAGGCGGGAGGAGCACAGATACGCAGTATTTT.

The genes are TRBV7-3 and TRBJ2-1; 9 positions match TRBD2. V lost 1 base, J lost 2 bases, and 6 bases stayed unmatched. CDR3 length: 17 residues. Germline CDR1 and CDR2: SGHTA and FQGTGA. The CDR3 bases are TGTGCCAGCAGCTTAATGGCGGGAGGGCCCCCCTACAATGAGCAGTTCTTC. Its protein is CASSLMAGGPPYNEQFF.

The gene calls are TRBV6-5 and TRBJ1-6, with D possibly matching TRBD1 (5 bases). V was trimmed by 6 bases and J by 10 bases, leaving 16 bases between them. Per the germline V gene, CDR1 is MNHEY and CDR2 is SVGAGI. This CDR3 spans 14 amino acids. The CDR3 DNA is TGTGCCAGCAGGAATCAGGGCGAGGGATCACCCCTCCACTTT. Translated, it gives CASRNQGEGSPLHF.

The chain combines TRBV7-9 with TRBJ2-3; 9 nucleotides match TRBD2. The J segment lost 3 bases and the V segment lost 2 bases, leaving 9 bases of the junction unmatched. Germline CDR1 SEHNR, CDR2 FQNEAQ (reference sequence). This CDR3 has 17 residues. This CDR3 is CASSLSVLREGTDTQYF. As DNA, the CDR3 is TGTGCCAGCAGCTTATCCGTGCTGCGGGAGGGGACAGATACGCAGTATTTT.

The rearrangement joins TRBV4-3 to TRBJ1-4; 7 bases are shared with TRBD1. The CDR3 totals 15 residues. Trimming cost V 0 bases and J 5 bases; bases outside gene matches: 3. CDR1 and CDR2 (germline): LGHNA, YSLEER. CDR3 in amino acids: CASSQEDRVNEKLFF. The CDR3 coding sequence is TGCGCCAGCAGCCAAGAAGACAGGGTAAATGAAAAACTGTTTTTT.

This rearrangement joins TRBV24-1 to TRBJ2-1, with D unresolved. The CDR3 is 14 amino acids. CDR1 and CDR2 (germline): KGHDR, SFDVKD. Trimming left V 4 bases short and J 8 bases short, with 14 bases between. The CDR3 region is CATSEDGARHEQFF. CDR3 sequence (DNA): TGTGCCACCAGTGAGGATGGAGCGAGGCATGAGCAGTTCTTC.

CDR3 coding DNA: TGTGCCAGCAGCGTAGAAACAGGGGGCGGCGATGGCTACACCTTC. It encodes CASSVETGGGDGYTF. This chain joins TRBV9 and TRBJ1-2, with 9 nucleotides matching TRBD1. Germline V lookup: CDR1 SGDLS, CDR2 YYNGEE. The trim removed 0 bases at V and 6 bases at J, leaving 6 bases unmatched. The length of the CDR3 is 15 residues.

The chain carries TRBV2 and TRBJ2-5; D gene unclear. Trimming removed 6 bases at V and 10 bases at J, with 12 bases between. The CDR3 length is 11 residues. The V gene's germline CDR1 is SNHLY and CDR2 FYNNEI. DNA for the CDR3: TGTGCCAGCAGGCTGGAGCTTATCCAGTACTTC. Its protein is CASRLELIQYF. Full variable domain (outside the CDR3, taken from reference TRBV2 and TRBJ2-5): EPEVTQTPSHQVTQMGQEVILRCVPISNHLYFYWYRQILGQKVEFLVSFYNNEISEKSEIFDDQFSVERPDGSNFTLKIRSTKLEDSAMYFCASRLELIQYFGPGTRLLVL.

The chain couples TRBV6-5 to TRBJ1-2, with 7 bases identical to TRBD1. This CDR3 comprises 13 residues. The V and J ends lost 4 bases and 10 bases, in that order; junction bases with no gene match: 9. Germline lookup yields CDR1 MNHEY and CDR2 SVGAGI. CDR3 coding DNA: TGTGCCAGCAGTTTCGCCAGGGGGACCCCCTACACCTTC. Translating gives CASSFARGTPYTF.

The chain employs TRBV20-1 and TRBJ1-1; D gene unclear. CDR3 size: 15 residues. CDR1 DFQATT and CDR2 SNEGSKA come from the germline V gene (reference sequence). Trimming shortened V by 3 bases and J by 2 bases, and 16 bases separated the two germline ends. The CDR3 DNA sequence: TGCAGTGCTAGTTATGTGGGCAGGAGAAACACTGAAGCTTTCTTT. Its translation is CSASYVGRRNTEAFF.

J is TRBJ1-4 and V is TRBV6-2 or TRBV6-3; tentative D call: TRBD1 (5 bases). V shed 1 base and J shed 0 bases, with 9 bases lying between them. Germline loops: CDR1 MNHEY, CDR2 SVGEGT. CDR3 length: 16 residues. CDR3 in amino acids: CASSYWGPTTNEKLFF. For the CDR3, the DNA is TGTGCCAGCAGTTACTGGGGACCTACAACTAATGAAAAACTGTTTTTT.

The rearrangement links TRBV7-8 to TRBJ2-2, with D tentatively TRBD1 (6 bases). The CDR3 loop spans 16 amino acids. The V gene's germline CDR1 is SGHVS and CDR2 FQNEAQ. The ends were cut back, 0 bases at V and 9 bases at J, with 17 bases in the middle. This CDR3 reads CASSLARTAPARELFF. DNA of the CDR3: TGTGCCAGCAGCTTAGCCCGGACAGCCCCCGCGAGGGAGCTGTTTTTT.

The CDR3 sequence is CASSTLAGVGFF. CDR3 bases: TGTGCCAGCAGTACCCTAGCGGGAGTGGGATTCTTC. The genes are TRBV28 and TRBJ2-1, with 10 bases aligning to TRBD2. The V gene's germline CDR1 is MDHEN and CDR2 SYDVKM. The V segment lost 5 bases and the J segment 16 bases; nucleotides outside the gene matches: 8. The CDR3 is 12 amino acids. Complete variable domain (other parts from reference TRBV28 and TRBJ2-1): DVKVTQSSRYLVKRTGEKVFLECVQDMDHENMFWYRQDPGLGLRLIYFSYDVKMKEKGDIPEGYSVSREKKERFSLILESASTNQTSMYLCASSTLAGVGFFGPGTRLTVL.

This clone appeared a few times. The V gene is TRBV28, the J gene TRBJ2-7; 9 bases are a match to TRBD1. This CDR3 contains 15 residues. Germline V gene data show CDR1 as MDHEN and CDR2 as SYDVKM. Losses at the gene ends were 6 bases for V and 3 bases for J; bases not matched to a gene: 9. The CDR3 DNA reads TGTGCCAGCAGGTCCTCCGGGACAGGGATCTACGAGCAGTACTTC. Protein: CASRSSGTGIYEQYF.

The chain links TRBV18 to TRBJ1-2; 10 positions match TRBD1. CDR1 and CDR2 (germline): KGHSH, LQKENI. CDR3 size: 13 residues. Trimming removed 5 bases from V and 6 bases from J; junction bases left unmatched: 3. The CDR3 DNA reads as TGTGCCAGCTCAGAAGACAGGGGGCATGGCTACACCTTC. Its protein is CASSEDRGHGYTF.

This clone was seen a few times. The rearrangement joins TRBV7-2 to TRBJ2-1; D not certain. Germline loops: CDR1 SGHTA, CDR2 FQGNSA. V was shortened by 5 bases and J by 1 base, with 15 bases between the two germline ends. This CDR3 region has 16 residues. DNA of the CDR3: TGTGCCAGCAGCACCCTAACAGCGATATCCTACAATGAGCAGTTCTTC. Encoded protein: CASSTLTAISYNEQFF.